Sequencing of this TCR beta chain was carried out in a study of T cell responses to AZD1222 COVID-19 vaccine. Study findings and constraints: Spike as a whole was targeted by vaccine-associated CD4 TCRs, dominant at 160-218 and 743-854. Only a handful of AZD1222 recipients, five to seven in all, had baseline seropositivity. Repertoire sampling was restricted to post-peak T cell response timepoints. The donor cohort was predominantly white British with a female majority, and clonal diversity may have been underestimated.

As for this clone: Its specificity is not known.

The V gene lost 2 bases and the J gene lost 0 bases, with 14 bases spanning the gap. The CDR3 loop spans 17 amino acids. Germline V gene sequence: CDR1 SGHTA, CDR2 FQGNSA. Sequencing used immunoSEQ multiplex PCR; TCRdb keeps in-frame clones, though not all of them. The profile shows about 150,000 clones, 80% to 95% of them singletons. This specimen consisted of peripheral blood, obtained on day 0 of MenACWY control vaccination. The chain couples TRBV7-2 to TRBJ2-1, with a weak D call TRBD2 (6 bases). The origin of this receptor is an adult in good health. The CDR3 loop reads CASSLTLRGSSYNEQFF. The CDR3 DNA reads as TGTGCCAGCAGCTTAACCCTTCGGGGGAGCTCCTACAATGAGCAGTTCTTC.